This T cell receptor beta chain originates from a study of blood T cell repertoires in COVID-19. Seattle cases were enrolled at active infection and followed longitudinally. Sequencing was performed with immunoSEQ multiplex PCR; in TCRdb, only in-frame clones are kept and a portion is missing. The data show about half a million clones, roughly nine tenths seen once. V lost 5 bases to trimming and J lost 3 bases, with 14 bases between them. The CDR3 runs to 15 residues. The germline V gene encodes CDR1 PRHDT and CDR2 FYEKMQ (reference sequence). The TCR comes from a young man with COVID-19, enrolled during active disease. The chain links TRBV13 to TRBJ2-1; tentative D call: TRBD1 (5 bases). The sample consisted of peripheral blood. The CDR3 protein is CASSAGQPFYNEQFF. CDR3 coding DNA: TGTGCCAGCAGCGCAGGACAACCGTTCTACAATGAGCAGTTCTTC.